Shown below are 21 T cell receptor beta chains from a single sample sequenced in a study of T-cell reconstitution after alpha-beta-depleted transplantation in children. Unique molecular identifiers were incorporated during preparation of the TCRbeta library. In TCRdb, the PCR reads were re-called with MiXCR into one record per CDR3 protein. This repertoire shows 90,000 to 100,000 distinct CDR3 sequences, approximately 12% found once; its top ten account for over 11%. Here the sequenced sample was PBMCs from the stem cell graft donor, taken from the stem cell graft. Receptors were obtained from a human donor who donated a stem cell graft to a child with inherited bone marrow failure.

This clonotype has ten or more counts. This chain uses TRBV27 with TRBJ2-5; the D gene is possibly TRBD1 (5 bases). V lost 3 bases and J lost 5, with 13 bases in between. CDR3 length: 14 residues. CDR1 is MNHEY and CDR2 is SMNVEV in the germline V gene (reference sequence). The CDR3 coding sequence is TGTGCCAGCAGTTTTGCAGGGCCGGGCGAGACCCAGTACTTC. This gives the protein CASSFAGPGETQYF.

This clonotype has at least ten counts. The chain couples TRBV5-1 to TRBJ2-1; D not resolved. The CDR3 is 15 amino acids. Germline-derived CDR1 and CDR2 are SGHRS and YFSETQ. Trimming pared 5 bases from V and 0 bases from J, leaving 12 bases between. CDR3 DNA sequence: TGCGCCAGCAGACACCTTTCGAGCTCCTACAATGAGCAGTTCTTC. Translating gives CASRHLSSSYNEQFF.

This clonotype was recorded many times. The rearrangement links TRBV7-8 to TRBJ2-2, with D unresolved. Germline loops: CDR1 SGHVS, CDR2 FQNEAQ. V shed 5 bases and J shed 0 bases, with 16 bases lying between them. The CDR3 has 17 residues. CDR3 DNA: TGTGCCAGCAGCCAAACCTCGGGTGCACCGAACACCGGGGAGCTGTTTTTT. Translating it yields CASSQTSGAPNTGELFF.

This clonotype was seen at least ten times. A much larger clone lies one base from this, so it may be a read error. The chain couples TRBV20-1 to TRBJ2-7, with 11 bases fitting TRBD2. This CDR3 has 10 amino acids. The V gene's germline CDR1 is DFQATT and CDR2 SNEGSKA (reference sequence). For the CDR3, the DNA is TGCAGTTCTAGCGGGAGGGAGCAGTACTTC. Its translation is CSSSGREQYF.

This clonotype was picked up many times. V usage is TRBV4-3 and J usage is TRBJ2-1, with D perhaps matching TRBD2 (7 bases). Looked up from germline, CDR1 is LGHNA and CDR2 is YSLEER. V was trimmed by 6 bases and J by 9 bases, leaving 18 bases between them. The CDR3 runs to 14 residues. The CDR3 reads CASSRGGSLGEQFF. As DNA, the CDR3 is TGCGCCAGCAGTAGGGGGGGGAGCTTGGGTGAGCAGTTCTTC.

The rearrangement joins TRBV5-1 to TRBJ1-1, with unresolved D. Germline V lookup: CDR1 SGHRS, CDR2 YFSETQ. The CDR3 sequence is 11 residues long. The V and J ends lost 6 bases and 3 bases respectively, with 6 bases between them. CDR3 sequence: CASMRDTEAFF. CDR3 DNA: TGCGCCAGCATGCGGGACACTGAAGCTTTCTTT.

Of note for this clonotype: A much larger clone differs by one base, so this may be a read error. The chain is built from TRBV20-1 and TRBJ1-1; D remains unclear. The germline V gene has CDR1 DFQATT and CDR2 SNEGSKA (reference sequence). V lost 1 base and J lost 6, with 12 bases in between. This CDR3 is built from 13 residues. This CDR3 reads CSARGQDRAEAFF. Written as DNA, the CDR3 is TGCAGTGCTAGAGGCCAGGATAGGGCTGAAGCTTTCTTT.

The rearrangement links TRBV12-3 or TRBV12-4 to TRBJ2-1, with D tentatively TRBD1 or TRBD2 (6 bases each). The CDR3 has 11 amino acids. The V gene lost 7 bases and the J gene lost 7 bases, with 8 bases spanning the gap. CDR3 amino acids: CASKGGNEQFF. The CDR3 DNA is TGTGCCAGCAAGGGGGGTAATGAGCAGTTCTTC.

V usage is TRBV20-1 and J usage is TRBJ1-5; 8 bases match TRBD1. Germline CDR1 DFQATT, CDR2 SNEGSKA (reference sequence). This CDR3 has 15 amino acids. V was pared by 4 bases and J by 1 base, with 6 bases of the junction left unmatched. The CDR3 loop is CSATTGAPSNQPQHF. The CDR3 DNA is TGCAGTGCTACGACAGGGGCGCCGAGCAATCAGCCCCAGCATTTT.

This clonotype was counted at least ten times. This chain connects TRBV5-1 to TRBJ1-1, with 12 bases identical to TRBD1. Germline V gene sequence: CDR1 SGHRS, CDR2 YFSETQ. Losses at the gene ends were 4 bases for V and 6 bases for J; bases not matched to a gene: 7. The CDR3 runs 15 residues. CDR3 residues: CASSVRDRGLSEAFF. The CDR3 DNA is TGCGCCAGCAGCGTCCGGGACAGGGGGCTATCTGAAGCTTTCTTT.

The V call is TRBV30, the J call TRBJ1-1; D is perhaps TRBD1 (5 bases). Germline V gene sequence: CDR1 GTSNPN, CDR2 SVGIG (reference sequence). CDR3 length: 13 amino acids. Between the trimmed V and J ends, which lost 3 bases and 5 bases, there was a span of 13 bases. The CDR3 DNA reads TGTGCCTGGAGGGTATCGGGGACTACTGAAGCTTTCTTT. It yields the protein CAWRVSGTTEAFF.

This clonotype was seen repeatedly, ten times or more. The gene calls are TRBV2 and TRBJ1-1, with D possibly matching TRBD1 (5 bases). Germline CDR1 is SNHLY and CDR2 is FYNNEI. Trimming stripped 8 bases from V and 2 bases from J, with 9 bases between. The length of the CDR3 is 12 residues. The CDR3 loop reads CASFRGNTEAFF. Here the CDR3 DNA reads TGTGCCAGCTTTAGGGGCAACACTGAAGCTTTCTTT.

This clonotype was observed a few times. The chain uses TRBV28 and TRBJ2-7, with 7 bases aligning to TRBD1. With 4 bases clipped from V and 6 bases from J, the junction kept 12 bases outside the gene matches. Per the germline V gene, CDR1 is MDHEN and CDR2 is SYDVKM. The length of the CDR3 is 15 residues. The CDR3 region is CASSSTTGSRLEQYF. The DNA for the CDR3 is TGTGCCAGCAGTTCTACGACAGGGTCCCGGCTCGAGCAGTACTTC.

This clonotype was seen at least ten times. The CDR3 DNA reads TGCAGCGAAGTAGCGGGAGACGGCGAGCAGTACTTC. It specifies CSEVAGDGEQYF. The chain employs TRBV29-1 and TRBJ2-7, with 9 bases that match TRBD2. Germline V CDR1 and CDR2: SQVTM, ANQGSEA. With 7 bases clipped from V and 6 bases from J, the junction kept 7 bases outside the gene matches. CDR3 size: 12 residues.

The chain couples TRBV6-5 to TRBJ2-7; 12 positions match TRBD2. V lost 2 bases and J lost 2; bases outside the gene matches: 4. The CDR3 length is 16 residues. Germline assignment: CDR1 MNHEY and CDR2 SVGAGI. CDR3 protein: CASSYQGTSGPYEQYF. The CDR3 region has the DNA TGTGCCAGCAGTTACCAGGGGACTAGCGGGCCCTACGAGCAGTACTTC.

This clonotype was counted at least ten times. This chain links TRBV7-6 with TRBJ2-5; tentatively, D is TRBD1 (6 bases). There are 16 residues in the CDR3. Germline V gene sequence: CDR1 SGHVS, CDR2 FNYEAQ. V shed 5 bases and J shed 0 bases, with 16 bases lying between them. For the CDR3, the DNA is TGTGCCAGCAGCCGGAACAGGGCCTTGTACCAAGAGACCCAGTACTTC. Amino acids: CASSRNRALYQETQYF. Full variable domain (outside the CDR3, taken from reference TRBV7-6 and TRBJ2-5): GAGVSQSPRYKVTKRGQDVALRCDPISGHVSLYWYRQALGQGPEFLTYFNYEAQQDKSGLPNDRFSAERPEGSISTLTIQRTEQRDSAMYRCASSRNRALYQETQYFGPGTRLLVL.

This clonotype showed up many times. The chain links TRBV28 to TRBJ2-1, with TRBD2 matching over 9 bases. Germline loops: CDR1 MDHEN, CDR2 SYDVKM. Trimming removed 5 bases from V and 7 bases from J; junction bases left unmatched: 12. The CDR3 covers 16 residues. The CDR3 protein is CASSPSGLSGRNEQFF. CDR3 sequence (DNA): TGTGCCAGCAGTCCCTCGGGACTAAGCGGGAGGAATGAGCAGTTCTTC.

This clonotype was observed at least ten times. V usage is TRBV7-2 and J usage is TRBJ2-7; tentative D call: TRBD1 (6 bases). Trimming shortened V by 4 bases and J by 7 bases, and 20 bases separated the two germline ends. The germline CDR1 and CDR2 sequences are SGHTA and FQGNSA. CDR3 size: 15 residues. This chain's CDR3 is CASSSTTGSNGEQYF. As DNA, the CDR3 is TGTGCCAGCAGCTCGACGACAGGCTCAAATGGAGAGCAGTACTTC.

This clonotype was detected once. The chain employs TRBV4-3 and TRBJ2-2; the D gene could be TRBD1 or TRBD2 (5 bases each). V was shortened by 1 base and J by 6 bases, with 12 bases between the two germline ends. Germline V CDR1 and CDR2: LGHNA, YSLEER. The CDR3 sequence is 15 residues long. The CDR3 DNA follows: TGCGCCAGCAGCCAAGGGGGACCCTTATCCGGGGAGCTGTTTTTT. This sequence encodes CASSQGGPLSGELFF.

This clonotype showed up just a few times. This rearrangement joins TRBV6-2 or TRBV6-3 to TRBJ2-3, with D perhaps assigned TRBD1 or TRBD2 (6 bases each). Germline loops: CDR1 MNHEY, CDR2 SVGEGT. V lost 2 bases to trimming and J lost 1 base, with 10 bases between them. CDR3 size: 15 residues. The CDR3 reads CASSYAGEGTDTQYF. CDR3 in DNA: TGTGCCAGCAGTTACGCAGGGGAGGGCACAGATACGCAGTATTTT.

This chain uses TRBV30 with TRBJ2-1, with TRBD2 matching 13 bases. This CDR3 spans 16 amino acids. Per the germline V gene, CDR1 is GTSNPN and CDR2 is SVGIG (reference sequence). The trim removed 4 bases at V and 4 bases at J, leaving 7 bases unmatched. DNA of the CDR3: TGTGCCTGGAAGGGAACTAGCGGGAGGGCTTACAATGAGCAGTTCTTC. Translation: CAWKGTSGRAYNEQFF.